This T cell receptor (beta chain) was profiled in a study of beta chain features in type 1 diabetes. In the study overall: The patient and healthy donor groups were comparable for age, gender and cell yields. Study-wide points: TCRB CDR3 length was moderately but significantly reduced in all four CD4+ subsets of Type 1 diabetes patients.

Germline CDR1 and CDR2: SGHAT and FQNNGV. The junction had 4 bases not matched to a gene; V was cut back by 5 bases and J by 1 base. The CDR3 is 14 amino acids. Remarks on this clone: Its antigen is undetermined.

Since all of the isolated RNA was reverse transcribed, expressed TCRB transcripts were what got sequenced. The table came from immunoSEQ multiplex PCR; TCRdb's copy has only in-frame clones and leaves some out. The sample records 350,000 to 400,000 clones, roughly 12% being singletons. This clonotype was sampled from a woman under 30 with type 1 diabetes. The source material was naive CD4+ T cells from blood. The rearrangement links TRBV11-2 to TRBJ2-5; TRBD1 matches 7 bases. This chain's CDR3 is CASSRRDSQETQYF. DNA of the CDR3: TGTGCCAGCAGCCGAAGGGACAGCCAAGAGACCCAGTACTTC.